This T cell receptor (beta chain) emerged from a study of response to subunit inactivated influenza vaccine. The germline gives CDR1 LNHNV, CDR2 YYDKDF (reference sequence). Trimming took 1 base from V and 5 from J, leaving 14 bases between them. CDR3 length: 15 amino acids. There are a few counts of this clonotype. MiXCR, applied by TCRdb to the RT-PCR reads, yields one record per CDR3 protein. The sample lists about 700,000 distinct CDR3 sequences, about 15% seen once, with less than 9% in the top ten. This clonotype was obtained from a man aged 50 or older who received an inactivated influenza vaccine. The V gene is TRBV15, the J gene TRBJ2-5; D not resolved. The sample consisted of PBMCs from blood, taken roughly 15 days before vaccination. CDR3 protein: CATSRGFYGPETQYF. The CDR3 DNA is TGTGCCACCAGCAGAGGATTCTATGGTCCTGAGACCCAGTACTTC.